Presented here are 15 T cell receptor beta chains from one specimen sequenced in a study of T cell repertoires in cytomegalovirus infection. Using its own MiXCR run on the reads, TCRdb lists one record per CDR3 protein. The sample has some 700,000 distinct CDR3 sequences, around 30% seen once. No antigen has been assigned to these receptors. The source material was cultured PBMCs, sampled from culture after CMV antigen stimulation. The receptor set was obtained from a human donor in good health (CMV status not recorded). Some clones in this sample may be carry-over from other donors' samples.

This clonotype was seen only once. V usage is TRBV10-2 and J usage is TRBJ1-4, with no clear D. The CDR3 contains 13 residues. Germline V gene lookup returns CDR1 WSHSY and CDR2 SAAADI. Trimming removed 3 bases from V and 7 bases from J, with 9 bases in between. Here the CDR3 reads CASSDRMTEKLFF. CDR3 in DNA: TGCGCCAGCAGTGACAGGATGACTGAAAAACTGTTTTTT.

V gene TRBV12-3 or TRBV12-4 combines with J gene TRBJ2-1; 7 positions agree with TRBD2. This CDR3 has 14 residues. The trim removed 5 bases at V and 2 bases at J, leaving 3 bases unmatched. CDR3 nucleotide sequence: TGTGCCAGCAGTACCAGCGGGACCTACAATGAGCAGTTCTTC. It encodes CASSTSGTYNEQFF.

This clonotype was seen only a few times. This chain connects TRBV27 to TRBJ2-7; the match to TRBD1 covers 7 bases. The V segment lost 5 bases and the J segment 6 bases; nucleotides outside the gene matches: 13. Germline values: CDR1 MNHEY, CDR2 SMNVEV (reference sequence). CDR3 length: 15 amino acids. The CDR3 DNA is TGTGCCAGCAGTCACCCTCCGACAGGGTGGAGCGAGCAGTACTTC. It yields the protein CASSHPPTGWSEQYF.

This rearrangement joins TRBV20-1 to TRBJ2-3, with D perhaps TRBD1 (5 bases). CDR1 and CDR2 from the germline V gene are DFQATT and SNEGSKA (reference sequence). This CDR3 is built from 14 residues. Between the trimmed V and J ends, which lost 3 bases and 5 bases, there was a span of 15 bases. The DNA for the CDR3 is TGCAGTGCTAGGTATGGGTGGGGCCAAGATACGCAGTATTTT. This codes for CSARYGWGQDTQYF.

This clonotype was seen a few times. This sequence joins TRBV7-2 and TRBJ1-6, with 7 bases identical to TRBD1. The CDR3 totals 13 residues. The junction had 1 base not matched to a gene; V was cut back by 4 bases and J by 7 bases. Germline-derived CDR1 and CDR2 are SGHTA and FQGNSA. The CDR3 nucleotides are TGTGCCAGCAGCTACAGGGGAAATTCACCCCTCCACTTT. It specifies CASSYRGNSPLHF.

This clonotype appeared a few times. V is TRBV5-5 and J is TRBJ2-7; D might be TRBD2 (7 bases). CDR1 is SGHKS, CDR2 YYEKEE, per germline (reference sequence). This CDR3 region has 16 residues. V was pared by 4 bases and J by 4 bases, with 21 bases between. The CDR3, as DNA: TGTGCCAGCAGCCTGGGGGGGGACATAAAGGGATACGAGCAGTACTTC. This gives the protein CASSLGGDIKGYEQYF.

V usage is TRBV7-3 and J usage is TRBJ2-7; TRBD2 matches at 10 bases. V lost 2 bases to trimming and J lost 5 bases; unmatched junction nucleotides: 12. The CDR3 loop spans 17 amino acids. The germline CDR1 and CDR2 sequences are SGHTA and FQGTGA. CDR3 region: CASSLDSGRRQLDEQYF. The CDR3 DNA reads TGTGCCAGCAGCTTAGATAGCGGGAGGCGACAATTGGACGAGCAGTACTTC.

The CDR3 spells CASKEGGSSYNEQFF. CDR3 bases: TGTGCCAGTAAGGAGGGCGGAAGCTCCTACAATGAGCAGTTCTTC. The chain recombines TRBV19 with TRBJ2-1, with D perhaps matching TRBD2 (6 bases). The germline V gene has CDR1 LNHDA and CDR2 SQIVND (reference sequence). This CDR3 has 15 amino acids. The V gene lost 7 bases and the J gene lost 0 bases, with 13 bases spanning the gap.

As concerns this clonotype: The germline gene is not matched at one end of the junction; a read error may be the cause. The rearrangement uses TRBV14 and TRBJ2-3; either TRBD1 or TRBD2 may fit D (5 bases each). Germline-derived CDR1 and CDR2 are SGHDN and FVKESK. The length of the CDR3 is 11 residues. CDR3 nucleotide sequence: TGTGCCAGCAGCCAGGATGGGGACCATATTTTT. It yields the protein CASSQDGDHIF.

The chain employs TRBV6-8 and TRBJ1-4; D gene uncertain. Germline V lookup: CDR1 MNHGY, CDR2 SAAAGT. Between the trimmed V and J ends, which lost 5 bases and 8 bases, there was a span of 12 bases. This CDR3 is built from 13 residues. CDR3 sequence: CASSDEAAEKLFF. The CDR3 coding sequence is TGTGCCAGCAGTGACGAAGCCGCCGAAAAACTGTTTTTT.

This clonotype was seen many times. J is TRBJ2-1 and V is TRBV7-8; no reliable D call. This CDR3 is built from 14 residues. Germline V lookup: CDR1 SGHVS, CDR2 FQNEAQ. The V gene lost 0 bases and the J gene lost 4 bases, with 7 bases spanning the gap. CDR3 residues: CASSLATSYNEQFF. Here the CDR3 DNA reads TGTGCCAGCAGCTTAGCTACATCTTACAATGAGCAGTTCTTC.

The V gene is TRBV6-1, the J gene TRBJ1-6; maybe TRBD1 (6 bases). Germline V gene lookup returns CDR1 MNHNS and CDR2 SASEGT. This CDR3 has 11 residues. Trimming left V 6 bases short and J 13 bases short, with 10 bases between. Written as DNA, the CDR3 is TGTGCCAGCAGCTCTGGGGGCCCCCTCCACTTT. It specifies CASSSGGPLHF.

The chain has TRBV11-1 and TRBJ2-6; D ambiguous. Germline assignment: CDR1 SGHAT and CDR2 FQDESV (reference sequence). The germline V and J ends were trimmed by 2 bases and 0 bases, with 8 bases remaining between them. The CDR3 loop spans 16 amino acids. CDR3 sequence reads: CASSLPEHSGANVLTF. The CDR3 nucleotides read TGTGCCAGCAGCTTACCGGAGCACTCTGGGGCCAACGTCCTGACTTTC.

This clonotype appeared a few times. The genes are TRBV12-3 or TRBV12-4 and TRBJ2-3; a possible D gene is TRBD1 (6 bases). The CDR3 is 16 amino acids. With 5 bases removed from V and 2 bases from J, the gap between germline ends came to 17 bases. CDR3 residues: CASSPMVQGDTDTQYF. The CDR3 DNA is TGTGCCAGCAGTCCGATGGTACAGGGAGACACAGATACGCAGTATTTT.

This clonotype was counted between two and nine times. V and J are TRBV7-9 and TRBJ1-1; D not resolved. V lost 5 bases and J lost 7, with 8 bases in between. This CDR3 has 11 residues. Germline loops: CDR1 SEHNR, CDR2 FQNEAQ (reference sequence). DNA of the CDR3: TGTGCCAGCAGCACGGCCCTTGAAGCTTTCTTT. This sequence encodes CASSTALEAFF. The full variable domain, rest sourced from reference TRBV7-9 and TRBJ1-1, is DTGVSQNPRHKITKRGQNVTFRCDPISEHNRLYWYRQTLGQGPEFLTYFQNEAQLEKSRLLSDRFSAERPKGSFSTLEIQRTEQGDSAMYLCASSTALEAFFGQGTRLTVV.